Shown below are 18 T cell receptor beta chains from a single sample sequenced in a study of cytomegalovirus exposure and HLA in healthy donors. Profiled with immunoSEQ multiplex PCR; TCRdb holds only in-frame clones, not every one. This repertoire shows some 180,000 clones, approximately 89% found once; its top ten account for 6% to 8%. Input material: PBMCs. The receptors originated from a man aged 30 to 39 in good health and CMV-seropositive.

This clone was counted once. The chain recombines TRBV19 with TRBJ1-4, with TRBD1 identical over 10 bases. Looked up from germline, CDR1 is LNHDA and CDR2 is SQIVND (reference sequence). The CDR3 is 14 amino acids. J lost 6 bases, V lost 4 bases, and 2 bases had no gene match. DNA for the CDR3: TGTGCCAGTAGTACCGGGACAGGGGATGAAAAACTGTTTTTT. Amino acid sequence: CASSTGTGDEKLFF.

The genes are TRBV5-4 and TRBJ1-2, with TRBD1 matching over 7 bases. The CDR3 extends over 15 amino acids. V lost 0 bases, J lost 5 bases, and 7 bases stayed unmatched. The germline gives CDR1 SGHNT, CDR2 YYREEE (reference sequence). The CDR3, as DNA: TGTGCCAGCAGCTTGGAGGCTGGGACAGCGTATGGCTACACCTTC. Translating it yields CASSLEAGTAYGYTF. Full variable domain (outside the CDR3, taken from reference TRBV5-4 and TRBJ1-2): ETGVTQSPTHLIKTRGQQVTLRCSSQSGHNTVSWYQQALGQGPQFIFQYYREEENGRGNFPPRFSGLQFPNYSSELNVNALELDDSALYLCASSLEAGTAYGYTFGSGTRLTVV.

The rearrangement joins TRBV27 to TRBJ1-1, with D hard to call. The CDR3 sequence is 14 residues long. Trimming removed 5 bases from V and 4 bases from J, with 14 bases in between. CDR1 is MNHEY and CDR2 is SMNVEV in the germline V gene (reference sequence). CDR3 protein: CASSRAVEGTEAFF. CDR3 DNA sequence: TGTGCCAGCAGTAGGGCCGTGGAAGGCACTGAAGCTTTCTTT.

The CDR3 loop is CAWSVGRSYNEQFF. The CDR3 bases are TGTGCCTGGAGTGTAGGGCGCTCCTACAATGAGCAGTTCTTC. This rearrangement joins TRBV30 to TRBJ2-1; no clear D. V was pared by 0 bases and J by 0 bases, with 6 bases between. From germline, CDR1 is GTSNPN and CDR2 SVGIG (reference sequence). The CDR3 is 14 residues long.

The V and J genes are TRBV15 and TRBJ2-2, with D unclear. The CDR3 loop spans 12 amino acids. V gave up 1 base and J gave up 7 bases, with 4 bases separating them. From germline, CDR1 is LNHNV and CDR2 YYDKDF (reference sequence). CDR3: CATSRVSGELFF. CDR3 in DNA: TGTGCCACCAGCAGAGTGAGCGGGGAGCTGTTTTTT.

In its sample, this clone was seen once. This chain joins TRBV30 and TRBJ1-1, with unresolved D. Trimming cost V 6 bases and J 1 base, with 3 bases left between them. CDR1 is GTSNPN and CDR2 is SVGIG in the germline V gene (reference sequence). The CDR3 has 10 amino acids. As DNA, the CDR3 is TGTGCCTGCAAGAACACTGAAGCTTTCTTT. This translates into CACKNTEAFF.

The rearrangement uses TRBV9 and TRBJ2-1, with 10 nucleotides matching TRBD2. The CDR3 spans 15 residues. V shed 3 bases, J shed 7 bases, and the junction held 7 bases outside the gene matches. Germline CDR1 and CDR2: SGDLS and YYNGEE. This chain's CDR3 is CASSALQTSGNEQFF. The CDR3 nucleotides are TGTGCCAGCAGCGCCTTGCAGACTAGCGGGAATGAGCAGTTCTTC.

This sequence joins TRBV6-4 and TRBJ1-5; D ambiguous. The CDR3 length is 17 residues. Trimming left V 1 base short and J 4 bases short, with 17 bases between. Germline values: CDR1 MRHNA, CDR2 SNTAGT. The CDR3: CASSDFTHYSWNQPQHF. Here the CDR3 DNA reads TGTGCCAGCAGTGACTTCACCCATTACAGTTGGAATCAGCCCCAGCATTTT.

The V gene is TRBV7-2, the J gene TRBJ1-1; TRBD1 matches at 8 bases. V lost 5 bases and J lost 5; bases outside the gene matches: 7. Germline V lookup: CDR1 SGHTA, CDR2 FQGNSA. This CDR3 contains 14 residues. Written as DNA, the CDR3 is TGTGCCAGCAGCCCGCAGGGGGCGTGGACTGAAGCTTTCTTT. Translation gives CASSPQGAWTEAFF.

The chain links TRBV28 to TRBJ2-7, with D perhaps TRBD2 (6 bases). V was clipped by 8 bases and J by 4 bases, with 18 bases between them. This CDR3 has 14 amino acids. Germline lookup yields CDR1 MDHEN and CDR2 SYDVKM. The DNA for the CDR3 is TGTGCCAGCCTCCCAGGCAGGGAGGCTTACGAGCAGTACTTC. It codes for CASLPGREAYEQYF.

The CDR3 DNA reads as TGTGCCAGCAATGGTCGGACAAATGAGCAGTTCTTC. It specifies CASNGRTNEQFF. The V and J genes are TRBV2 and TRBJ2-1, with D possibly TRBD1 on 5 matching bases. The ends were cut back, 7 bases at V and 7 bases at J, with 11 bases in the middle. CDR1 SNHLY and CDR2 FYNNEI come from the germline V gene. The CDR3 runs to 12 residues. Looking up the rest from reference TRBV2 and TRBJ2-1 gives the full variable domain: EPEVTQTPSHQVTQMGQEVILRCVPISNHLYFYWYRQILGQKVEFLVSFYNNEISEKSEIFDDQFSVERPDGSNFTLKIRSTKLEDSAMYFCASNGRTNEQFFGPGTRLTVL.

The V call is TRBV5-1, the J call TRBJ2-1, with 11 bases that match TRBD2. V lost 3 bases, J lost 4 bases, and 3 bases stayed unmatched. The germline gives CDR1 SGHRS, CDR2 YFSETQ. There are 15 residues in the CDR3. The CDR3 is CASSSGTSGYNEQFF. The CDR3 coding sequence is TGCGCCAGCAGCTCCGGGACTAGCGGTTACAATGAGCAGTTCTTC.

The chain has TRBV27 and TRBJ2-1; D possibly corresponds to TRBD2 (6 bases). Germline V gene sequence: CDR1 MNHEY, CDR2 SMNVEV (reference sequence). The CDR3 has 15 residues. Trimming cost V 2 bases and J 0 bases, with 8 bases left between them. The CDR3 here is CASSLAGSSYNEQFF. The CDR3, as DNA: TGTGCCAGCAGTTTAGCGGGGAGCTCCTACAATGAGCAGTTCTTC.

V gene TRBV7-3 combines with J gene TRBJ2-1, with 9 bases that match TRBD2. The length of the CDR3 is 16 residues. In germline, CDR1 is SGHTA, CDR2 FQGTGA. V trimming: 1 base; J trimming: 7 bases; junction bases outside the gene matches: 8. CDR3 nucleotides: TGTGCCAGCAGCTTAAATAGTGGGACTAGCAGAAATGAGCAGTTCTTC. Translating gives CASSLNSGTSRNEQFF.

This chain uses TRBV7-6 with TRBJ1-1; unclear D gene. V shed 1 base and J shed 4 bases, with 13 bases lying between them. This CDR3 has 15 residues. CDR1 and CDR2 (germline): SGHVS, FNYEAQ. The CDR3 DNA reads TGTGCCAGCAGCTTAGAAAGTTCGGGGAGCACTGAAGCTTTCTTT. The encoded protein is CASSLESSGSTEAFF.

The V gene is TRBV18, the J gene TRBJ1-2; 8 nucleotides agree with TRBD1. Germline V lookup: CDR1 KGHSH, CDR2 LQKENI. This CDR3 is 14 amino acids long. V lost 4 bases, J lost 8 bases, and 9 bases stayed unmatched. DNA for the CDR3: TGTGCCAGCTCACTAGATTGGACAGGGAAAGGCTACACCTTC. Amino acids: CASSLDWTGKGYTF.

This chain joins TRBV7-6 and TRBJ2-7, with D possibly being TRBD2 (6 bases). Per the germline V gene, CDR1 is SGHVS and CDR2 is FNYEAQ. Deletions cut 4 bases from V and 4 bases from J, with 11 bases between. This CDR3 region has 13 residues. CDR3 in DNA: TGTGCCAGCAGCTCGGGAGAGGGTTACGAGCAGTACTTC. It yields the protein CASSSGEGYEQYF. Full variable domain (outside the CDR3, taken from reference TRBV7-6 and TRBJ2-7): GAGVSQSPRYKVTKRGQDVALRCDPISGHVSLYWYRQALGQGPEFLTYFNYEAQQDKSGLPNDRFSAERPEGSISTLTIQRTEQRDSAMYRCASSSGEGYEQYFGPGTRLTVT.

The J gene is TRBJ1-2, the V gene TRBV5-1, with 8 nucleotides matching TRBD1. Germline V gives CDR1 SGHRS, CDR2 YFSETQ. V gave up 0 bases and J gave up 7 bases; unmatched junction bases: 5. The CDR3 covers 14 residues. CDR3 protein: CASSLEGRGLGYTF. As DNA, the CDR3 is TGCGCCAGCAGCTTGGAAGGCAGGGGGCTTGGCTACACCTTC.